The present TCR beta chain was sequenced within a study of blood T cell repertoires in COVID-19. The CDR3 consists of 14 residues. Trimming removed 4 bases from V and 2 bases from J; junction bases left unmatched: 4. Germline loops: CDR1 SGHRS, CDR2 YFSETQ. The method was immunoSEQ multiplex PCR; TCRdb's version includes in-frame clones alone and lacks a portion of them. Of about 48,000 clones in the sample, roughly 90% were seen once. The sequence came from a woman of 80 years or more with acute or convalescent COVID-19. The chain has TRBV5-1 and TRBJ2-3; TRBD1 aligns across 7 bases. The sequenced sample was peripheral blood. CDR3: CASSTGTVTDTQYF. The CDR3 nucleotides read TGCGCCAGCAGCACAGGGACAGTCACAGATACGCAGTATTTT.